A selection of T cell receptor beta chains follows, all from one sample in a study of T cells in Graves' hyperthyroidism and ophthalmopathy. TCRdb processed the multiplex PCR reads anew with MiXCR; each CDR3 protein has one entry. The sample has over 350,000 distinct CDR3 sequences; about 14% are singletons. The sequencing sample was made of blood. All receptors derive from a man aged 45-65 years with Graves' ophthalmopathy. CDR3s include the opening cysteine and the closing phenylalanine or tryptophan. D genes are given only for firm matches. A clone size is listed for some rows: how often the clone was seen (once, few, many), or a class if it is expanded.

d_gene: TRBD2; abundance: many; v_gene: TRBV14; j_gene: TRBJ2-5; CDR3aa: CASSPRTSGGQYF; CDR3nt: TGTGCCAGCAGCCCCCGGACTAGCGGAGGCCAGTACTTC
d_gene: -; abundance: many; v_gene: TRBV12-3/TRBV12-4; j_gene: TRBJ1-2; CDR3aa: CASSQTFGYTF; CDR3nt: TGTGCCAGCAGTCAAACATTCGGCTACACCTTC
d_gene: TRBD1; abundance: many; v_gene: TRBV12-3/TRBV12-4; j_gene: TRBJ1-2; CDR3aa: CASSSGTAFGGYTF; CDR3nt: TGTGCCAGCAGTTCCGGGACAGCATTCGGTGGCTACACCTTC
d_gene: -; abundance: many; v_gene: TRBV10-1; j_gene: TRBJ1-1; CDR3aa: CASSGTGRGKAFF; CDR3nt: TGCGCCAGCAGTGGAACCGGACGGGGAAAAGCTTTCTTT
d_gene: -; abundance: few; v_gene: TRBV12-3/TRBV12-4; j_gene: TRBJ2-3; CDR3aa: CASSFTLRTDTQYF; CDR3nt: TGTGCCAGCAGTTTTACTCTACGCACAGATACGCAGTATTTT
d_gene: TRBD1; abundance: -; v_gene: TRBV29-1; j_gene: TRBJ1-2; CDR3aa: CSAKTGTGVYGYTF; CDR3nt: TGCAGCGCAAAAACCGGGACAGGTGTCTATGGCTACACCTTC
d_gene: -; abundance: -; v_gene: TRBV29-1; j_gene: TRBJ2-5; CDR3aa: CSVEPLGFREVETQYF; CDR3nt: TGCAGCGTTGAACCCCTCGGTTTTCGGGAAGTGGAGACCCAGTACTTC
d_gene: -; abundance: -; v_gene: TRBV5-1; j_gene: TRBJ1-4; CDR3aa: CASSLRATNEKLFF; CDR3nt: TGCGCCAGCAGCTTGCGGGCAACTAATGAAAAACTGTTTTTT
d_gene: TRBD1; abundance: -; v_gene: TRBV27; j_gene: TRBJ1-2; CDR3aa: CASSLSNRGHGYTF; CDR3nt: TGTGCCAGCAGTTTATCGAACAGGGGGCATGGCTACACCTTC
d_gene: -; abundance: many; v_gene: TRBV20-1; j_gene: TRBJ2-3; CDR3aa: CSASLPLASTDTQYF; CDR3nt: TGCAGTGCTTCCCTTCCCCTAGCGAGCACAGATACGCAGTATTTT
d_gene: TRBD1; abundance: -; v_gene: TRBV10-2; j_gene: TRBJ1-1; CDR3aa: CASKGQTNTEAFF; CDR3nt: TGCGCCAGCAAGGGACAGACGAACACTGAAGCTTTCTTT
d_gene: TRBD2; abundance: -; v_gene: TRBV24-1; j_gene: TRBJ2-5; CDR3aa: CATSDSQAGAETQYF; CDR3nt: TGTGCCACCAGTGATTCCCAAGCGGGAGCGGAGACCCAGTACTTC
d_gene: TRBD2; abundance: many; v_gene: TRBV30; j_gene: TRBJ2-7; CDR3aa: CAWTSGLAGSYEQYF; CDR3nt: TGTGCCTGGACCTCGGGACTAGCGGGATCCTACGAGCAGTACTTC
d_gene: TRBD1; abundance: -; v_gene: TRBV10-3; j_gene: TRBJ2-3; CDR3aa: CAISVGTATDTQYF; CDR3nt: TGTGCCATCAGTGTGGGGACAGCCACAGATACGCAGTATTTT
d_gene: -; abundance: many; v_gene: TRBV30; j_gene: TRBJ2-7; CDR3aa: CAWSVKYEQYF; CDR3nt: TGTGCCTGGAGTGTAAAGTACGAGCAGTACTTC
d_gene: TRBD2; abundance: many; v_gene: TRBV6-1; j_gene: TRBJ2-1; CDR3aa: CASSFIAGGVNEQFF; CDR3nt: TGTGCCAGCAGCTTCATCGCTGGGGGGGTCAATGAGCAGTTCTTC
d_gene: -; abundance: -; v_gene: TRBV28; j_gene: TRBJ1-5; CDR3aa: CASSVLPPAGNQPQHF; CDR3nt: TGTGCCAGCAGTGTACTCCCACCGGCGGGCAATCAGCCCCAGCATTTT
d_gene: -; abundance: many; v_gene: TRBV5-8; j_gene: TRBJ1-1; CDR3aa: CASSLLENTEAFF; CDR3nt: TGTGCCAGCAGCTTACTCGAAAACACTGAAGCTTTCTTT
d_gene: -; abundance: few; v_gene: TRBV9; j_gene: TRBJ1-6; CDR3aa: CASSVDASDSPLHF; CDR3nt: TGTGCCAGCAGCGTCGACGCCAGCGACTCACCCCTCCACTTT
d_gene: TRBD2; abundance: many; v_gene: TRBV29-1; j_gene: TRBJ2-1; CDR3aa: CSVVTLAGAINEQFF; CDR3nt: TGCAGCGTCGTTACACTAGCGGGAGCAATCAATGAGCAGTTCTTC
d_gene: -; abundance: many; v_gene: TRBV5-6; j_gene: TRBJ1-4; CDR3aa: CASSLVSGTIATNEKLFF; CDR3nt: TGTGCCAGCAGCTTGGTATCAGGGACGATCGCAACTAATGAAAAACTGTTTTTT
d_gene: TRBD1; abundance: -; v_gene: TRBV7-6; j_gene: TRBJ2-2; CDR3aa: CASSLTGGEAGELFF; CDR3nt: TGTGCCAGCAGCTTAACAGGGGGCGAGGCCGGGGAGCTGTTTTTT
d_gene: TRBD1; abundance: many; v_gene: TRBV20-1; j_gene: TRBJ2-7; CDR3aa: CSVSRGTAYEQYF; CDR3nt: TGCAGTGTCTCCAGGGGGACAGCCTACGAGCAGTACTTC
d_gene: TRBD1; abundance: -; v_gene: TRBV5-6; j_gene: TRBJ1-2; CDR3aa: CASNARDRASYGYTF; CDR3nt: TGTGCCAGCAACGCGAGAGACAGGGCATCCTATGGCTACACCTTC
d_gene: -; abundance: many; v_gene: TRBV18; j_gene: TRBJ1-1; CDR3aa: CASSPGPGTLNTEAFF; CDR3nt: TGTGCCAGCTCACCGGGGCCCGGGACATTGAACACTGAAGCTTTCTTT
d_gene: -; abundance: -; v_gene: TRBV2; j_gene: TRBJ1-5; CDR3aa: CASSESQPQHF; CDR3nt: TGTGCCAGCAGTGAGTCCCAGCCCCAGCATTTT